The rows below give T cell receptor beta chains drawn from one sample of a study of blood T cell repertoires in COVID-19. Generated by immunoSEQ multiplex PCR, the TCRdb table keeps only in-frame clones and is missing some. The sample yields fewer than 600,000 clones, 89% seen once. The sample taken for sequencing was peripheral blood. Receptors originate from a man younger than 30 with COVID-19, enrolled during active disease. The CDR3 runs from the conserved cysteine through the conserved F or W. Fields, in order: D gene, V gene, J gene, CDR3 DNA, CDR3 protein. The D gene is left open where the match is weak.

TRBD1	TRBV4-1	TRBJ1-2	TGCGCCAGCAGCCGCACTCCCGACAGGGGAGATGGCTACACCTTC	CASSRTPDRGDGYTF
-	TRBV6-5	TRBJ1-1	TGTGCCAGCAGAACGGACATTACAAGGGCTGAAGCTTTCTTT	CASRTDITRAEAFF
-	TRBV18	TRBJ2-1	TGTGCCAGCTCACCGATCCAGGGGGAGCAGTTCTTC	CASSPIQGEQFF
TRBD1	TRBV18	TRBJ2-7	TGTGCCAGCTCACCAGAGACAGGGACCTACGAGCAGTACTTC	CASSPETGTYEQYF
TRBD1	TRBV24-1	TRBJ2-4	TGTGCCACCAGGGGGGGACAGGGGGCCCGCTTGGCCAAAAACATTCAGTACTTC	CATRGGQGARLAKNIQYF
TRBD2	TRBV3-1/TRBV3-2	TRBJ2-1	TGTGCCAGCAGCCCTGCGGGAGGTGAGCAGTTCTTC	CASSPAGGEQFF
-	TRBV6-5	TRBJ2-5	TGTGCCAGCAGTTACACGATTCTGGCCAAAGAGACCCAGTACTTC	CASSYTILAKETQYF
TRBD1	TRBV3-1/TRBV3-2	TRBJ2-3	TGTGCCAGCAGCCGATTACAGGGGGCAGATACGCAGTATTTT	CASSRLQGADTQYF
-	TRBV12-5	TRBJ2-5	TGTGCTAGTGGTTTATGGGGGGAAGAGACCCAGTACTTC	CASGLWGEETQYF
-	TRBV6-5	TRBJ1-2	TGTGCCAGCGCGGGGGGAGCTAACTATGGCTACACCTTC	CASAGGANYGYTF
-	TRBV7-3	TRBJ2-3	TGTGCCAGCAAAGAGGACGGGATCAGAGATACGCAGTATTTT	CASKEDGIRDTQYF
-	TRBV24-1	TRBJ2-1	TGTGCCACCAGTGACCCAAACAACAATGAGCAGTTCTTC	CATSDPNNNEQFF
-	TRBV5-6	TRBJ2-3	TGTGCCAGCAGCTTGGAACGGGGAAGCACAGATACGCAGTATTTT	CASSLERGSTDTQYF
TRBD1	TRBV15	TRBJ2-3	TGTGCCACCAGCAGAGGTGCCGGGACAGGGGGTTCAGATACGCAGTATTTT	CATSRGAGTGGSDTQYF
-	TRBV21-1	TRBJ2-7	TGTGCCAGCAGCAATAAGTTAGCGGGAGTCGGGCAGTACTTC	CASSNKLAGVGQYF
-	TRBV24-1	TRBJ1-1	TGTGCCACCAGAGCGGACAGCATGAACACTGAAGCTTTCTTT	CATRADSMNTEAFF
TRBD1	TRBV15	TRBJ1-4	TGTGCCACCAGTCGGGACAGGGGTGCGGAAAAACTGTTTTTT	CATSRDRGAEKLFF
-	TRBV2	TRBJ2-6	TGTGCCAGCAGTACAGGGAACTCTGGGGCCAACGTCCTGACTTTC	CASSTGNSGANVLTF
-	TRBV4-1	TRBJ1-1	TGCGCCAGCAGCCAACAGATGAACACTGAAGCTTTCTTT	CASSQQMNTEAFF